A selection of T cell receptor beta chains follows, all from one sample in a study of blood T cell repertoires in COVID-19. Generated by immunoSEQ multiplex PCR, the TCRdb table keeps only in-frame clones and is missing some. The sample has 250,000 to 350,000 clones, 89% seen once; the top ten hold about an eighth. The sample taken for sequencing was peripheral blood. These receptors all come from an older woman with acute or convalescent COVID-19. Both conserved end residues are part of each CDR3. Each record gives: CDR3 protein, CDR3 DNA, V gene, clone size, J gene, D gene. A D gene is named only where the DNA matches it firmly. Clone sizes are given selectively: once, few, many, or a class where the clone is expanded.

CAISSPLAGEVTDTQYF | TGTGCCATCAGTTCCCCCCTAGCGGGAGAAGTCACAGATACGCAGTATTTT | TRBV10-3 | NA | TRBJ2-3 | TRBD2
CASSLPGVDGYTF | TGCGCCAGCAGCCTGCCAGGGGTGGATGGCTACACCTTC | TRBV5-1 | NA | TRBJ1-2 | NA
CASSSGTGGQETQYF | TGTGCCAGCAGCAGCGGGACAGGCGGCCAGGAGACCCAGTACTTC | TRBV5-4 | once | TRBJ2-5 | NA
CASSAPRTSENNEQFF | TGTGCCAGTAGTGCCCCACGGACTAGCGAAAACAATGAGCAGTTCTTC | TRBV19 | NA | TRBJ2-1 | TRBD2
CAWSVQGVQPQHF | TGTGCCTGGAGTGTACAGGGGGTCCAGCCCCAGCATTTT | TRBV30 | NA | TRBJ1-5 | TRBD1
CASSLQPSQPQHF | TGTGCCAGCAGCCTACAACCCAGTCAGCCCCAGCATTTT | TRBV3-1/TRBV3-2 | once | TRBJ1-5 | NA
CASSPDRTYEQYF | TGTGCCAGCTCCCCGGACAGGACCTACGAGCAGTACTTC | TRBV18 | few | TRBJ2-7 | TRBD1
CASSINDSGNTIYF | TGTGCCAGTAGTATCAACGATAGCGGAAACACCATATATTTT | TRBV19 | NA | TRBJ1-3 | NA
CATSRDRGTMRNQPQHF | TGTGCCACCAGCAGAGATCGGGGGACGATGCGCAATCAGCCCCAGCATTTT | TRBV15 | NA | TRBJ1-5 | NA
CASSLGGTGDGNTIYF | TGTGCCAGCAGCTTAGGTGGGACAGGGGACGGAAACACCATATATTTT | TRBV7-2 | NA | TRBJ1-3 | TRBD1
CASSQEGGRLYGYTF | TGCGCCAGCAGCCAAGAGGGAGGGCGACTCTATGGCTACACCTTC | TRBV4-1 | once | TRBJ1-2 | NA
CASSLSRTANSPLHF | TGTGCCAGCAGTTTAAGCCGGACAGCCAATTCACCCCTCCACTTT | TRBV28 | NA | TRBJ1-6 | NA
CASSSTSGGQYNEQFF | TGTGCCAGCAGTTCAACTAGCGGGGGACAATACAATGAGCAGTTCTTC | TRBV27 | NA | TRBJ2-1 | TRBD2
CASSYPTSGGDHNQETQYF | TGTGCCAGCAGTTACCCGACTAGCGGGGGGGACCATAACCAAGAGACCCAGTACTTC | TRBV6-2/TRBV6-3 | NA | TRBJ2-5 | TRBD2
CASSVGEAGVSYEQYF | TGTGCCAGCAGCGTAGGGGAAGCGGGGGTCTCCTACGAGCAGTACTTC | TRBV9 | NA | TRBJ2-7 | TRBD2
CASSTGDEQYF | TGTGCCAGCAGCACAGGGGACGAGCAGTACTTC | TRBV13 | NA | TRBJ2-7 | TRBD1
CASSHSPRAGGTDTQYF | TGTGCCAGTAGTCACAGTCCGCGGGCGGGCGGCACAGATACGCAGTATTTT | TRBV19 | NA | TRBJ2-3 | NA
CASSEQGGEKLFF | TGTGCCAGCAGCGAGCAGGGCGGTGAAAAACTGTTTTTT | TRBV2 | NA | TRBJ1-4 | NA
CASRKDSPLALYSNQPQHF | TGTGCCAGCAGGAAGGACAGTCCTTTGGCCCTATATAGCAATCAGCCCCAGCATTTT | TRBV28 | NA | TRBJ1-5 | NA
CASSQGPEGESSRNSPLHF | TGCGCCAGCAGCCAAGGGCCAGAAGGGGAATCAAGTCGAAATTCACCCCTCCACTTT | TRBV4-1 | few | TRBJ1-6 | NA
CASSPRGGGQETQYF | TGTGCCAGCAGCCCCCGCGGCGGGGGACAAGAGACCCAGTACTTC | TRBV7-9 | few | TRBJ2-5 | TRBD2
CATIRDYTGEQYF | TGTGCCACTATCCGGGACTACACTGGGGAGCAGTACTTC | TRBV15 | NA | TRBJ2-7 | TRBD2
CAWSATAQGRRTEAFF | TGTGCCTGGAGTGCAACCGCCCAGGGGCGCCGGACTGAAGCTTTCTTT | TRBV30 | NA | TRBJ1-1 | NA
CASSESAGAAADEQFF | TGTGCCAGCAGTGAAAGTGCTGGGGCGGCGGCGGATGAGCAGTTCTTC | TRBV6-1 | NA | TRBJ2-1 | NA
CASSSWGQTEAFF | TGTGCCAGTAGCAGCTGGGGGCAGACTGAAGCTTTCTTT | TRBV19 | NA | TRBJ1-1 | NA
CASSSIWRNTEAFF | TGTGCCAGCAGTTCGATTTGGAGGAACACTGAAGCTTTCTTT | TRBV6-5 | NA | TRBJ1-1 | NA
CASSLEDRGGIQYF | TGTGCCAGCAGCTTAGAGGACAGGGGGGGCATTCAGTACTTC | TRBV7-2 | NA | TRBJ2-4 | TRBD1
CASSLSSQAEAFF | TGTGCCAGCAGTTTATCGTCGCAGGCTGAAGCTTTCTTT | TRBV12-3/TRBV12-4 | NA | TRBJ1-1 | NA
CASSAGTLRGEKLFF | TGTGCCAGCAGCGCCGGGACTCTCAGGGGGGAAAAACTGTTTTTT | TRBV9 | NA | TRBJ1-4 | TRBD1
CASSPLTGTGVVNTEAFF | TGTGCCAGCAGTCCGCTTACCGGGACAGGGGTGGTAAACACTGAAGCTTTCTTT | TRBV6-2/TRBV6-3 | NA | TRBJ1-1 | TRBD1
CASSLGLAGTKNTEAFF | TGCGCCAGCAGCTTGGGGCTTGCCGGGACAAAAAACACTGAAGCTTTCTTT | TRBV5-1 | NA | TRBJ1-1 | NA
CASSLALANSPLHF | TGTGCCAGCAGCTTAGCGCTGGCCAATTCACCCCTCCACTTT | TRBV7-9 | NA | TRBJ1-6 | NA
CASSSLAEEQFF | TGTGCCAGCAGTTCCCTAGCGGAGGAGCAGTTCTTC | TRBV28 | NA | TRBJ2-1 | TRBD2
CASSPSGGANEQFF | TGTGCCAGCAGCCCTAGCGGGGGGGCTAATGAGCAGTTCTTC | TRBV3-1/TRBV3-2 | once | TRBJ2-1 | TRBD2
CASSVTGGEVQPQHF | TGTGCCAGCAGTGTCACAGGGGGGGAGGTTCAGCCCCAGCATTTT | TRBV2 | NA | TRBJ1-5 | TRBD1
CASVAGGADTQYF | TGTGCCAGCGTCGCGGGGGGGGCAGATACGCAGTATTTT | TRBV6-5 | NA | TRBJ2-3 | TRBD2
CASSVVRSGSHNEQFF | TGTGCCAGCAGCGTAGTTCGGAGCGGGAGCCACAATGAGCAGTTCTTC | TRBV9 | few | TRBJ2-1 | TRBD2
CASSLGANLAYEQYF | TGTGCCAGCAGCTTAGGAGCAAACCTGGCCTACGAGCAGTACTTC | TRBV7-2 | NA | TRBJ2-7 | NA
CASSYSGRVSNQPQHF | TGTGCCAGCAGTTACTCGGGGAGAGTGAGCAATCAGCCCCAGCATTTT | TRBV6-5 | NA | TRBJ1-5 | NA